This TCR beta chain was sequenced in a study of T cells in tumors after PD-1 blockade. Overall study context: Treatment was either pembrolizumab 200 mg every 3 weeks or cemiplimab 350 mg every 2 weeks. During anti-PD-1 treatment, some patients continued daily vismodegib 150 mg. Overall study results and limits: Some novel exhausted tumor clones appeared in pre-treatment blood, suggesting peripheral recruitment.

This table comes from immunoSEQ multiplex PCR, and its TCRdb copy is limited to in-frame clones, with some not included. The top ten hold 10% to 15% of the sample, which has 23,000 or so clones, around four fifths seen once. As regards this clone: Its antigen is currently unknown.

Germline CDR1 DFQATT, CDR2 SNEGSKA (reference sequence). The V gene lost 3 bases and the J gene lost 5 bases, with 11 bases spanning the gap. The CDR3 covers 13 residues. The source is a human donor with basal cell carcinoma. The chain couples TRBV20-1 to TRBJ1-5, with D unclear. The material was PBMCs, obtained after anti-PD-1 treatment. CDR3 sequence reads: CSASSGEHQPQHF. CDR3 bases: TGCAGTGCTAGTTCTGGGGAGCATCAGCCCCAGCATTTT.